Presented here are 30 T cell receptor beta chains from one specimen sequenced in a study of cytomegalovirus exposure and HLA in healthy donors. Primers: 60 Vbeta forward and 13 Jbeta reverse. This table comes from immunoSEQ multiplex PCR, and its TCRdb copy is limited to in-frame clones, with some not included. The sample yields 95,000 to 150,000 clones, around 80% seen once. The sample taken for sequencing was PBMCs. These receptors were collected from a female donor in good health and CMV-seropositive.

V and J are TRBV18 and TRBJ1-1; D is undetermined. V shed 3 bases and J shed 1 base, with 6 bases lying between them. The CDR3 runs 13 residues. Germline lookup yields CDR1 KGHSH and CDR2 LQKENI. The CDR3: CASSPSGNTEAFF. In DNA, the CDR3 is TGTGCCAGCTCACCTTCCGGGAACACTGAAGCTTTCTTT.

The rearrangement uses TRBV19 and TRBJ1-1; 8 positions match TRBD1. The CDR3 length is 14 residues. V was clipped by 6 bases and J by 6 bases; unmatched bases: 9. Germline V gives CDR1 LNHDA, CDR2 SQIVND (reference sequence). CDR3 in amino acids: CASSPVTTGAEAFF. For the CDR3, the DNA is TGTGCCAGTAGCCCCGTGACGACAGGGGCTGAAGCTTTCTTT.

V is TRBV27 and J is TRBJ1-2; TRBD1 agrees at 8 bases. Germline V gene data show CDR1 as MNHEY and CDR2 as SMNVEV (reference sequence). The CDR3 length is 17 residues. V was clipped by 5 bases and J by 3 bases; unmatched bases: 14. The CDR3 DNA reads as TGTGCCAGCAGTAGGGCAGGCAGGGGGCGTCTGGACTATGGCTACACCTTC. It encodes CASSRAGRGRLDYGYTF.

This sequence joins TRBV7-9 and TRBJ2-7; 7 bases fit TRBD1. V shed 5 bases, J shed 6 bases, and the junction held 7 bases outside the gene matches. Looked up from germline, CDR1 is SEHNR and CDR2 is FQNEAQ (reference sequence). The CDR3 runs 13 residues. The CDR3 reads CASSPRQGGEQYF. CDR3 nucleotides: TGTGCCAGCAGCCCCCGACAGGGTGGCGAGCAGTACTTC. The full variable domain, in which reference TRBV7-9 and TRBJ2-7 provide the parts outside the CDR3, is DTGVSQNPRHKITKRGQNVTFRCDPISEHNRLYWYRQTLGQGPEFLTYFQNEAQLEKSRLLSDRFSAERPKGSFSTLEIQRTEQGDSAMYLCASSPRQGGEQYFGPGTRLTVT.

The chain uses TRBV28 and TRBJ2-1, with D perhaps TRBD2 (6 bases). This CDR3 region has 16 residues. V lost 6 bases and J 0 bases, leaving 15 bases between the germline ends. Germline-derived CDR1 and CDR2 are MDHEN and SYDVKM. In nucleotides, the CDR3 is TGTGCCAGCAGCTCCGCAAAAGCGGGCTCCTACAATGAGCAGTTCTTC. Translated, it gives CASSSAKAGSYNEQFF.

The rearrangement uses TRBV5-6 and TRBJ2-5, with D unclear. The tail of the sequence fits TRBJ2-7 better, so the J call may be wrong. CDR1 SGHDT and CDR2 YYEEEE come from the germline V gene. The CDR3 contains 13 residues. The CDR3 here is CASSPGPDYEQYF. In DNA, the CDR3 is TGTGCCAGCAGCCCCGGGCCCGACTACGAGCAGTACTTC.

This clone occurred once. J is TRBJ1-4 and V is TRBV30, with a possible D match to TRBD1 (6 bases). This CDR3 has 16 amino acids. Trimming shortened V by 0 bases and J by 7 bases, and 18 bases separated the two germline ends. CDR1 and CDR2 from the germline V gene are GTSNPN and SVGIG (reference sequence). DNA for the CDR3: TGTGCCTGGAGTGTACGGGGTCCGGGACATTTTGAAAAACTGTTTTTT. Residues: CAWSVRGPGHFEKLFF.

This clone was seen a single time. The rearrangement uses TRBV19 and TRBJ1-2, with TRBD1 matching 7 bases. Germline V gives CDR1 LNHDA, CDR2 SQIVND (reference sequence). With V trimmed by 5 bases and J by 5 bases, 8 bases remained unmatched. This CDR3 spans 14 amino acids. This CDR3 reads CASSPQGGNYGYTF. The CDR3 DNA follows: TGTGCCAGTAGTCCCCAAGGGGGCAATTATGGCTACACCTTC.

CDR3 bases: TGTGCCAGCAGCCAGGGAATTGAAGCTTTCTTT. As protein: CASSQGIEAFF. J is TRBJ1-1 and V is TRBV7-8, with a tentative D call TRBD1 (5 bases). The CDR3 runs to 11 residues. CDR1 is SGHVS, CDR2 FQNEAQ, per germline. Trimming removed 5 bases from V and 7 bases from J, with 8 bases in between.

The chain has TRBV28 and TRBJ1-1, with D unresolved. Trimming pared 1 base from V and 4 bases from J, leaving 13 bases between. CDR1 and CDR2 (germline): MDHEN, SYDVKM. The CDR3 runs 15 residues. CDR3 sequence (DNA): TGTGCCAGCAGTTTATTGGGAGGGTTTGGCACTGAAGCTTTCTTT. Its translation is CASSLLGGFGTEAFF. The full variable domain, its missing parts supplied by reference TRBV28 and TRBJ1-1, is DVKVTQSSRYLVKRTGEKVFLECVQDMDHENMFWYRQDPGLGLRLIYFSYDVKMKEKGDIPEGYSVSREKKERFSLILESASTNQTSMYLCASSLLGGFGTEAFFGQGTRLTVV.

CDR3 loop: CASSIASGGLQETQYF. Written as DNA, the CDR3 is TGTGCCAGTAGTATAGCTAGCGGGGGGTTACAAGAGACCCAGTACTTC. This chain links TRBV19 with TRBJ2-5; 11 nucleotides line up with TRBD2. The CDR3 totals 16 residues. CDR1 LNHDA and CDR2 SQIVND come from the germline V gene (reference sequence). V was pared by 1 base and J by 2 bases, with 3 bases of the junction left unmatched. The variable domain in full, with the rest retrieved from reference TRBV19 and TRBJ2-5, is DGGITQSPKYLFRKEGQNVTLSCEQNLNHDAMYWYRQDPGQGLRLIYYSQIVNDFQKGDIAEGYSVSREKKESFPLTVTSAQKNPTAFYLCASSIASGGLQETQYFGPGTRLLVL.

This chain connects TRBV27 to TRBJ2-4, with D unclear. Germline V gene lookup returns CDR1 MNHEY and CDR2 SMNVEV (reference sequence). The CDR3 is 13 residues long. The germline V and J ends were trimmed by 6 bases and 8 bases, with 14 bases remaining between them. The CDR3, as DNA: TGTGCCAGCAGCCCTACGTCCCAACACATTCAGTACTTC. It yields the protein CASSPTSQHIQYF.

The rearrangement joins TRBV2 to TRBJ1-5, with 11 bases matching TRBD1. After removal of 6 bases from V and 11 bases from J, the junction contained 9 bases not matched to a gene. The CDR3 is 14 amino acids. Germline CDR1 reads SNHLY; CDR2 reads FYNNEI. The CDR3 DNA is TGTGCCAGCAGACCGGGACAGGGGGGAACGGCCCAGCATTTT. Translated, it gives CASRPGQGGTAQHF. The whole variable domain, filled in from reference TRBV2 and TRBJ1-5, reads EPEVTQTPSHQVTQMGQEVILRCVPISNHLYFYWYRQILGQKVEFLVSFYNNEISEKSEIFDDQFSVERPDGSNFTLKIRSTKLEDSAMYFCASRPGQGGTAQHFGDGTRLSIL.

This sequence joins TRBV18 and TRBJ1-4; perhaps TRBD1 as D (6 bases). Germline lookup yields CDR1 KGHSH and CDR2 LQKENI. The V and J ends lost 0 bases and 8 bases respectively, with 13 bases between them. The CDR3 has 15 residues. CDR3 sequence reads: CASSPPSGTNEKLFF. CDR3 nucleotide sequence: TGTGCCAGCTCACCACCGTCTGGGACAAACGAAAAACTGTTTTTT.

In this sample, this clone turned up a few times. The chain recombines TRBV5-1 with TRBJ1-1; maybe TRBD1 (5 bases). V was shortened by 6 bases and J by 4 bases, with 16 bases between the two germline ends. Germline assignment: CDR1 SGHRS and CDR2 YFSETQ. The CDR3 runs 14 residues. This CDR3 reads CASTFGGEGTEAFF. CDR3 sequence (DNA): TGCGCCAGCACGTTCGGGGGGGAGGGCACTGAAGCTTTCTTT.

The rearrangement uses TRBV6-1 and TRBJ2-3; TRBD2 matches at 8 bases. J lost 3 bases, V lost 8 bases, and 4 bases had no gene match. The CDR3 runs 13 residues. The germline V gene encodes CDR1 MNHNS and CDR2 SASEGT. CDR3 residues: CASAGGQTDTQYF. Here the CDR3 DNA reads TGTGCCAGCGCGGGGGGCCAGACAGATACGCAGTATTTT.

The chain couples TRBV6-5 to TRBJ2-1, with 11 bases fitting TRBD2. The CDR3 has 16 residues. Trimming removed 0 bases from V and 8 bases from J; junction bases left unmatched: 6. Germline V gene data show CDR1 as MNHEY and CDR2 as SVGAGI. CDR3 region: CASSYSSGGAYYEQFF. Here the CDR3 DNA reads TGTGCCAGCAGTTACTCTAGCGGGGGGGCATACTATGAGCAGTTCTTC.

The chain couples TRBV25-1 to TRBJ2-3, with 11 bases fitting TRBD1. The germline V gene has CDR1 MGHDK and CDR2 SYGVNS. CDR3 size: 16 residues. V dropped 2 bases and J dropped 3; count of bases not matched to a gene: 4. The CDR3 DNA reads TGTGCCAGCAGTGAACCCCGGGACAGGGGGACAGATACGCAGTATTTT. Its translation: CASSEPRDRGTDTQYF.

In this sample, this clone turned up a few times. This chain joins TRBV5-6 and TRBJ1-1; TRBD1 matches at 8 bases. Germline V gene data show CDR1 as SGHDT and CDR2 as YYEEEE. The CDR3 runs to 14 residues. V was pared by 4 bases and J by 2 bases, with 4 bases of the junction left unmatched. The CDR3 region has the DNA TGTGCCAGCAGCCGAGGACAGGGCAACACTGAAGCTTTCTTT. This encodes CASSRGQGNTEAFF.

The V and J genes are TRBV2 and TRBJ2-5; possible D gene TRBD2, 5 bases. The V and J ends lost 4 bases and 3 bases respectively, with 12 bases between them. Germline V gives CDR1 SNHLY, CDR2 FYNNEI. The CDR3 consists of 14 residues. CDR3 residues: CASSAGYVEETQYF. DNA for the CDR3: TGTGCCAGCAGTGCGGGGTACGTCGAAGAGACCCAGTACTTC. Complete variable domain (other parts from reference TRBV2 and TRBJ2-5): EPEVTQTPSHQVTQMGQEVILRCVPISNHLYFYWYRQILGQKVEFLVSFYNNEISEKSEIFDDQFSVERPDGSNFTLKIRSTKLEDSAMYFCASSAGYVEETQYFGPGTRLLVL.

CDR3 sequence: CASSDTVNPEQSSYNEQFF. DNA for the CDR3: TGTGCCAGCAGTGACACCGTCAACCCCGAACAAAGCTCCTACAATGAGCAGTTCTTC. The chain joins TRBV2 to TRBJ2-1; D is undetermined. Germline V gene sequence: CDR1 SNHLY, CDR2 FYNNEI. The V gene lost 3 bases and the J gene lost 0 bases, with 21 bases spanning the gap. The CDR3 is 19 amino acids.

V and J are TRBV7-2 and TRBJ1-2; TRBD1 might be the D (5 bases). The CDR3 has 14 amino acids. Germline V gives CDR1 SGHTA, CDR2 FQGNSA. The ends were cut back, 2 bases at V and 7 bases at J, with 14 bases in the middle. Here the CDR3 reads CASSLQTAPSGYTF. The DNA for the CDR3 is TGTGCCAGCAGCTTACAGACAGCACCCTCTGGCTACACCTTC.

J is TRBJ2-1 and V is TRBV2; 11 nucleotides match TRBD1. The germline gives CDR1 SNHLY, CDR2 FYNNEI. Trimming cost V 6 bases and J 2 bases; bases outside gene matches: 27. The CDR3 covers 23 residues. CDR3 sequence reads: CASSTSRDRGSLAGKAPYNEQFF. The CDR3 DNA reads TGTGCCAGCAGCACTTCCCGGGACAGGGGGAGTCTAGCGGGGAAGGCACCCTACAATGAGCAGTTCTTC.

This chain joins TRBV30 and TRBJ2-1, with 8 bases aligning to TRBD1. The length of the CDR3 is 12 residues. V shed 4 bases, J shed 9 bases, and the junction held 5 bases outside the gene matches. The germline V gene encodes CDR1 GTSNPN and CDR2 SVGIG (reference sequence). CDR3 in amino acids: CAWILQGVEQFF. The CDR3, as DNA: TGTGCCTGGATATTACAGGGGGTTGAGCAGTTCTTC. The complete variable domain, with remaining parts taken from reference TRBV30 and TRBJ2-1, reads SQTIHQWPATLVQPVGSPLSLECTVEGTSNPNLYWYRQAAGRGLQLLFYSVGIGQISSEVPQNLSASRPQDRQFILSSKKLLLSDSGFYLCAWILQGVEQFFGPGTRLTVL.

The V gene is TRBV7-2, the J gene TRBJ2-3, with TRBD2 matching over 8 bases. V shed 3 bases, J shed 7 bases, and the junction held 9 bases outside the gene matches. This CDR3 has 15 residues. Per germline, CDR1 SGHTA and CDR2 FQGNSA. This CDR3 reads CASSFQGLAGNTQYF. The CDR3 DNA is TGTGCCAGCAGCTTCCAAGGACTAGCCGGGAATACGCAGTATTTT.

This chain joins TRBV19 and TRBJ1-6; D possibly corresponds to TRBD1 (6 bases). Germline loops: CDR1 LNHDA, CDR2 SQIVND (reference sequence). V lost 4 bases, J lost 7 bases, and 17 bases lay in between. This CDR3 spans 16 amino acids. The CDR3 DNA follows: TGTGCCAGTAGTAACAGGGCCCTTCTAGGGAATTCACCCCTCCACTTT. Translated, it gives CASSNRALLGNSPLHF.

This chain joins TRBV5-6 and TRBJ2-4; possible D gene TRBD1, 5 bases. The CDR3 contains 17 residues. From germline, CDR1 is SGHDT and CDR2 YYEEEE. The V end lost 1 base, the J end lost 8 bases, and 22 bases lay between the germline ends. The CDR3 is CASSLRVGWGLEDIQYF. DNA for the CDR3: TGTGCCAGCAGCTTGAGAGTCGGCTGGGGCTTAGAAGACATTCAGTACTTC.

The CDR3 DNA sequence: TGTGCCTGGAGTGGGGGGCTAGCGGGGCCGCGCGGGGAGCTGTTTTTT. Its translation is CAWSGGLAGPRGELFF. The chain carries TRBV30 and TRBJ2-2, with TRBD2 matching 9 bases. This CDR3 is 16 amino acids long. Germline trimming cut 1 base from V and 7 bases from J; bases unmatched to any gene: 10. Germline V gives CDR1 GTSNPN, CDR2 SVGIG (reference sequence).

J is TRBJ2-3 and V is TRBV7-3; 11 bases fit TRBD1. This CDR3 contains 16 residues. Germline V gene sequence: CDR1 SGHTA, CDR2 FQGTGA. V shed 5 bases, J shed 3 bases, and the junction held 7 bases outside the gene matches. CDR3 in amino acids: CASSLAGTGGTDTQYF. The CDR3 DNA sequence: TGTGCCAGCAGCCTAGCGGGGACAGGGGGAACAGATACGCAGTATTTT.

This clone was recorded once. The chain carries TRBV11-2 and TRBJ1-1; D gene uncertain. The CDR3 runs 14 residues. The V gene's germline CDR1 is SGHAT and CDR2 FQNNGV. The V and J ends lost 5 bases and 1 base respectively, with 11 bases between them. CDR3 in DNA: TGTGCCAGCAGCATAGTCCGGGGGAACACTGAAGCTTTCTTT. This codes for CASSIVRGNTEAFF.